This TCR delta chain was identified in a study of Vδ1+ human thymocytes. Worth noting for this clone: Antigen specificity is unknown.

The template was reverse-transcribed extracted RNA. Pooled V-gene forward primers with one constant-region reverse primer generated the CDR3 amplicons by multiplex PCR. TCRdb processed the multiplex PCR reads again with the CATT caller. In the table there are tens of thousands of delta-chain clones, roughly 15% of which are singletons. Study-wide findings and caveats: Highly polyclonal TRG and TRD repertoires with Gaussian CDR3 length distributions appeared in thymus.

CDR1 and CDR2 (germline): TSWWSYY, QGS. The V gene end was trimmed by 2 bases and the J gene end by 3 bases; junction bases not matched to a gene: 19. The CDR3 sequence is 21 residues long. Alphabeta T cells were depleted, then CD3+ Vdelta1+ Vdelta2- thymocytes were FACS-sorted. Specimen: Vdelta1+ gamma-delta thymocytes from the thymus. Regarding subset: FACS-sorted CD3+ TCRalphabeta- TCRVdelta1+ TCRVdelta2- thymocytes. The sequence was collected from a boy in the first two years of life who had congenital heart surgery. The chain joins TRDV1 to TRDJ1; 12 nucleotides match TRDD3. CDR3 sequence reads: CALGEGAFPHLLGDTADKLIF. DNA for the CDR3: TGTGCTCTTGGGGAAGGGGCCTTCCCCCATTTACTGGGGGATACAGCCGATAAACTCATCTTT.